The clone carrying this T cell receptor beta chain was seen ten or more times. Its antigen remains unidentified. This sample is part of a study of T cell repertoires in cytomegalovirus infection. One entry per CDR3 protein results from TCRdb running MiXCR on the reads. Found here are about half a million distinct CDR3 sequences, roughly a third of them singletons; the top ten hold roughly a sixth. The CDR3 spans 15 residues. V shed 1 base, J shed 8 bases, and the junction held 10 bases outside the gene matches. The germline gives CDR1 MGHRA, CDR2 YSYEKL. The chain combines TRBV4-1 with TRBJ1-1, with TRBD1 matching over 7 bases. The sample was cultured PBMCs, taken from culture after CMV antigen stimulation. The receptor was derived from a human donor in good health (CMV status not recorded). Some clones in this sample may be carry-over from other donors' samples. CDR3 sequence (DNA): TGCGCCAGCAGCCAAGTTCACACAGGGGTCTCCGAAGCTTTCTTT. It specifies CASSQVHTGVSEAFF.